A single T cell receptor beta chain is shown here with its context. The record originates from a study of control samples from healthy donors and cancer patients. TCRdb keeps only in-frame clones here, not all; method: immunoSEQ multiplex PCR. The table records approximately 90,000 clones, about 88% of them present only once. The CDR3 runs 13 residues. The V gene's germline CDR1 is SQVTM and CDR2 ANQGSEA. V was cut by 4 bases and J by 1 base, with 8 bases left in between. V and J are TRBV29-1 and TRBJ2-4; perhaps D is TRBD1 or TRBD2 (5 bases each). The receptor comes from a man between 70 and 80 years old with lung cancer. Sequenced: PBMCs. CDR3 region: CSVGWGAKNIQYF. CDR3 DNA: TGCAGCGTTGGGTGGGGGGCCAAAAACATTCAGTACTTC.